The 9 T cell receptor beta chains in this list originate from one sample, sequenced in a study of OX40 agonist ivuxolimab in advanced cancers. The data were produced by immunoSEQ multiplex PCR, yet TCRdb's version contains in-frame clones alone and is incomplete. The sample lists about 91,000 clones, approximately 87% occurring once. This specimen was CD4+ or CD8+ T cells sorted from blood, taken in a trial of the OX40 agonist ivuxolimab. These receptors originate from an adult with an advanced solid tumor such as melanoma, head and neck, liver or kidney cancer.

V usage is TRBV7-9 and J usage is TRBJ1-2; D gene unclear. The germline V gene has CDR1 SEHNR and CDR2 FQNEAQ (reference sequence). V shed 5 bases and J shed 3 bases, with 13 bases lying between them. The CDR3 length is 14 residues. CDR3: CASSPLPGDYGYTF. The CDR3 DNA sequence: TGTGCCAGCAGCCCCCTCCCGGGCGACTATGGCTACACCTTC.

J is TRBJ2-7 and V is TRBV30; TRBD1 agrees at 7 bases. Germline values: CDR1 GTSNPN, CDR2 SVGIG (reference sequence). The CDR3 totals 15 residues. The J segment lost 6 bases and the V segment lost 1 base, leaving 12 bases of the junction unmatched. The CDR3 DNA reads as TGTGCCTGGAGTGCGTCCGACAGGGCGTATGCCGAGCAGTACGTC. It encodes CAWSASDRAYAEQYV.

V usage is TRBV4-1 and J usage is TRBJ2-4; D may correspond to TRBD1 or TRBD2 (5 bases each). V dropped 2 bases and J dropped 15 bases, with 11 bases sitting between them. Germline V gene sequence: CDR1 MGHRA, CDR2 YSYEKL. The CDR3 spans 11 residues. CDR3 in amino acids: CASSQTGRSYF. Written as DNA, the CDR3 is TGCGCCAGCAGCCAAACGGGACGGTCGTACTTC.

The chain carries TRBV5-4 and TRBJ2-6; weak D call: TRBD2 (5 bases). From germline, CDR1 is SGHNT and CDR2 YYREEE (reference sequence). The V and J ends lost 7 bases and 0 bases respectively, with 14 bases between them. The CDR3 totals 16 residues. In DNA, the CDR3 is TGTGCCAGCCGGGATCAGGCGCCCTCTGGGGCCAACGTCCTGACTTTC. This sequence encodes CASRDQAPSGANVLTF.

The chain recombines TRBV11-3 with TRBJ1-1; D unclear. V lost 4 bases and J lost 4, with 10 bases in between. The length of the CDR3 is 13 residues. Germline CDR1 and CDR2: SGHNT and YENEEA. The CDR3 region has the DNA TGTGCCAGCAGCTCTGAGTCCTTCACTGAAGCTTTCTTT. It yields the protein CASSSESFTEAFF.

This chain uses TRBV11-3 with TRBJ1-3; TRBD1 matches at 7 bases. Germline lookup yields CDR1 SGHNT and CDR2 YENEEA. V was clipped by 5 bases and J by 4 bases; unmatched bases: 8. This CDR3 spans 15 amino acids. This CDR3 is CASSQTGLRGNTIYF. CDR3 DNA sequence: TGTGCCAGCAGCCAGACAGGGCTGAGGGGAAACACCATATATTTT.

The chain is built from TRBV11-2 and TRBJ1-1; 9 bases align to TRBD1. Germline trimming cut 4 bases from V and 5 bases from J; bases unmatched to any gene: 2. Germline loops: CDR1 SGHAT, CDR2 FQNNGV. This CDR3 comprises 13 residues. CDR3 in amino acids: CASSSQGATEAFF. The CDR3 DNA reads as TGTGCCAGCAGCTCACAGGGGGCAACTGAAGCTTTCTTT.

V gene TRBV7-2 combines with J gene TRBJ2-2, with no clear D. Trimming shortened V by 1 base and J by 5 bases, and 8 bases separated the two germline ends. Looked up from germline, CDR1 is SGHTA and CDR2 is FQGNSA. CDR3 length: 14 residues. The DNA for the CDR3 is TGTGCCAGCAGCTTAGAGGTCAGGACCGGGGAGCTGTTTTTT. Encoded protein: CASSLEVRTGELFF.

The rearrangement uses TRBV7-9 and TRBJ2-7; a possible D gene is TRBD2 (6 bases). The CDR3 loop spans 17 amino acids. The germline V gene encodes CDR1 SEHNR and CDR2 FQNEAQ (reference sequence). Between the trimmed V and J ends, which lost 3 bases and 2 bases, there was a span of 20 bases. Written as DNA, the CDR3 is TGTGCCAGCAGCTTTGCTGCGACTTCGGGGGATGCCTACGAGCAGTACTTC. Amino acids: CASSFAATSGDAYEQYF.